This TCR beta chain is drawn from a study of shared clonotypes between healthy human individuals. Study summary: Three plates were used per donor for CD4 naive, three for CD4 memory, two for CD8 naive and one for CD8 memory.

The CDR3 extends over 17 amino acids. Profiling relied on immunoSEQ multiplex PCR, and the TCRdb table lists in-frame clones only, not all of them. The sample records 2 million to 2.5 million clones, approximately 94% being singletons. This rearrangement joins TRBV12-2 to TRBJ1-2. TRBV12-2 is classified as a pseudogene. The specimen sequenced was naive CD4+ T cells sorted from blood. The subset denotes: CD45RA+ positively selected. The clonotype was recovered from a man between 18 and 35 years old in good health. The CDR3: CASRLAPRSRGNYGYTF. The CDR3 nucleotides are TGTGCAAGTCGCTTAGCTCCGAGGTCGAGGGGTAACTATGGCTACACCTTC.